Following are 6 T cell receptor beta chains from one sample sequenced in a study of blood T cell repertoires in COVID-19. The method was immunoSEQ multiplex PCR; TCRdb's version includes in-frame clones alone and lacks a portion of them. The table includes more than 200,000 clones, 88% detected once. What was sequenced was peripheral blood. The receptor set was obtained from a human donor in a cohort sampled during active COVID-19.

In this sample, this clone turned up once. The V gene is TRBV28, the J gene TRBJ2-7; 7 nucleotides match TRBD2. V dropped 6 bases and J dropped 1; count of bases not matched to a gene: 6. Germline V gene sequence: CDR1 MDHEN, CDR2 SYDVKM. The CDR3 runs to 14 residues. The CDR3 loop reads CASRPRGGSYEQYF. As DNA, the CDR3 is TGTGCCAGCAGGCCCCGCGGGGGTTCCTACGAGCAGTACTTC.

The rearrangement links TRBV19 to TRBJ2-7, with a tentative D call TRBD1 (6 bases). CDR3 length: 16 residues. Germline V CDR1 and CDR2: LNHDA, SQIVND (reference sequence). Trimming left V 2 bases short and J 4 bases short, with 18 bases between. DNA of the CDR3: TGTGCCAGTAGTATATCTGGGGGCGCCGATTGGTACGAGCAGTACTTC. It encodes CASSISGGADWYEQYF. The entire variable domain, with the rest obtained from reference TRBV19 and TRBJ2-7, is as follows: DGGITQSPKYLFRKEGQNVTLSCEQNLNHDAMYWYRQDPGQGLRLIYYSQIVNDFQKGDIAEGYSVSREKKESFPLTVTSAQKNPTAFYLCASSISGGADWYEQYFGPGTRLTVT.

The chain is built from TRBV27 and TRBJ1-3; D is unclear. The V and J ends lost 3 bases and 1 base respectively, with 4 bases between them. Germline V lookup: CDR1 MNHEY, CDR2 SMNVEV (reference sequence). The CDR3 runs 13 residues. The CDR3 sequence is CASSFSSGNTIYF. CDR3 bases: TGTGCCAGCAGTTTTTCATCTGGAAACACCATATATTTT.

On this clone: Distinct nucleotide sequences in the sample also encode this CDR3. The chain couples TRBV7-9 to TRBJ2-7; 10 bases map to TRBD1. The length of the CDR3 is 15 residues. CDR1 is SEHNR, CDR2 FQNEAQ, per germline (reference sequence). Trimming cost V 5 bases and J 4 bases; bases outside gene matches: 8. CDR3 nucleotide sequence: TGTGCCAGCAGCCCTCGGACAGGGGGTTCTTACGAGCAGTACTTC. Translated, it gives CASSPRTGGSYEQYF.

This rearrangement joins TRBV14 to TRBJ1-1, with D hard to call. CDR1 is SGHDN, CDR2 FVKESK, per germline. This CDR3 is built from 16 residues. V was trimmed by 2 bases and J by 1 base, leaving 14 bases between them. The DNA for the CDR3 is TGTGCCAGCAGCCAATTCGCAGGCGCCACGAACACTGAAGCTTTCTTT. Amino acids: CASSQFAGATNTEAFF.

The CDR3 here is CASSVAGGNTGELFF. The CDR3 coding sequence is TGTGCCAGCAGCGTGGCGGGGGGGAACACCGGGGAGCTGTTTTTT. This chain links TRBV9 with TRBJ2-2; 8 bases line up with TRBD2. The CDR3 length is 15 residues. Per germline, CDR1 SGDLS and CDR2 YYNGEE. V trimming: 2 bases; J trimming: 1 base; junction bases outside the gene matches: 1.